This TCR beta chain emerged from a study of blood T cell repertoires in COVID-19. Looking at the study overall: Some COVID-19 samples were acute and others convalescent; all came from the United States, Italy and Spain. In each case, the material was cDNA or gDNA derived from T cells, B-cell-depleted T cells, or PBMCs.

With 4 bases clipped from V and 7 bases from J, the junction kept 9 bases outside the gene matches. Germline CDR1 LNHDA, CDR2 SQIVND (reference sequence). There are 14 residues in the CDR3. Study processing details: Amplifying reference gene primers gave estimates of nucleated cell counts. TCRdb's copy holds only in-frame clones and misses some; the assay was immunoSEQ multiplex PCR. V and J calls and clone size are as listed in that table; D and trimming were resolved from the DNA. The sample records over 40,000 clones, approximately 90% being singletons. This chain links TRBV19 with TRBJ2-5; 7 bases are a match to TRBD1. The sequence was collected from a woman older than 75 with acute or convalescent COVID-19. Source material: peripheral blood. CDR3 region: CASSKGQLGGTQYF. The CDR3 DNA is TGTGCCAGTAGTAAGGGACAGCTTGGCGGGACCCAGTACTTC.